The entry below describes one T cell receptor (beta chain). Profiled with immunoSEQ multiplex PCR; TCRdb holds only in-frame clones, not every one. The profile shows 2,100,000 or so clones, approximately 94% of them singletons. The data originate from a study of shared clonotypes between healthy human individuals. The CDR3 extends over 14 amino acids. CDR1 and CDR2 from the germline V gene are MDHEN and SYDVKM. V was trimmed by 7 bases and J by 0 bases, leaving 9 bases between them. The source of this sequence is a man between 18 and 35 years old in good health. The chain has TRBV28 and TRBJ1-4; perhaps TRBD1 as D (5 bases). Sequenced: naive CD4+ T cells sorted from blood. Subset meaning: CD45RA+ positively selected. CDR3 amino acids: CASTWTPTNEKLFF. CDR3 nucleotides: TGTGCCAGCACCTGGACACCAACTAATGAAAAACTGTTTTTT. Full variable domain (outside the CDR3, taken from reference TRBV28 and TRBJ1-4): DVKVTQSSRYLVKRTGEKVFLECVQDMDHENMFWYRQDPGLGLRLIYFSYDVKMKEKGDIPEGYSVSREKKERFSLILESASTNQTSMYLCASTWTPTNEKLFFGSGTQLSVL.